Described below is a single T cell receptor (beta chain) sequence and its context. The target antigen is unknown. This specimen comes from a study of cytomegalovirus exposure and HLA in healthy donors. The germline CDR1 and CDR2 sequences are MNHEY and SMNVEV (reference sequence). There are 13 residues in the CDR3. Between the trimmed V and J ends, which lost 2 bases and 10 bases, there was a span of 14 bases. The PCR employed 60 Vbeta primers together with 13 Jbeta primers. Sequenced by immunoSEQ multiplex PCR; TCRdb stores in-frame clones only, minus some. Seen here are roughly 190,000 clones, around 86% observed once, and the top ten hold over 1%. General study findings and limits: V- and J-gene trimming of TCR beta was linked (in a later analysis) to a missense DCLRE1C variant.

Specimen: PBMCs. The sequence derives from a man aged 25 to 45 in good health and CMV-seronegative. This chain joins TRBV27 and TRBJ1-1; maybe TRBD1 (6 bases). The CDR3 here is CASSLTGYSVAFF. Written as DNA, the CDR3 is TGTGCCAGCAGTTTAACAGGGTATTCGGTAGCTTTCTTT.